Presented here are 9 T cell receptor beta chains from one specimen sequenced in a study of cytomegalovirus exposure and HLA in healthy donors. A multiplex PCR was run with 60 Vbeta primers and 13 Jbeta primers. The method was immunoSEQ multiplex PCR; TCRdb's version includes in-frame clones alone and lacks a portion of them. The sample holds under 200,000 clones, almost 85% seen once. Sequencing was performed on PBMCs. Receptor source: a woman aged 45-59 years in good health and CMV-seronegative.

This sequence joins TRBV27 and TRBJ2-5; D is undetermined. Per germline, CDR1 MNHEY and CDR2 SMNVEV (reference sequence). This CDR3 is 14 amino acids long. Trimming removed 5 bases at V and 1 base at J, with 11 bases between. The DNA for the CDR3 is TGTGCCAGCAGTCAAGAGCCCCTCCAAGAGACCCAGTACTTC. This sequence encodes CASSQEPLQETQYF.

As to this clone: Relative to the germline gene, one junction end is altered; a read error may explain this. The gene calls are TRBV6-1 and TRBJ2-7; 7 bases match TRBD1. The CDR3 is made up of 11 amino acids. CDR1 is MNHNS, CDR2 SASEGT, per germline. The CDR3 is CASSERDRAVF. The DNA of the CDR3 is TGTGCCAGCAGTGAAAGAGACAGGGCCGTCTTC.

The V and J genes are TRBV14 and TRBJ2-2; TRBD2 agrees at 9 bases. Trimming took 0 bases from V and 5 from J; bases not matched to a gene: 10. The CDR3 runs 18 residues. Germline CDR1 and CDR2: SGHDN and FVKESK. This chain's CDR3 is CASSQERRVAGDTGELFF. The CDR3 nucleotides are TGTGCCAGCAGCCAAGAGCGGAGGGTAGCGGGAGATACCGGGGAGCTGTTTTTT.

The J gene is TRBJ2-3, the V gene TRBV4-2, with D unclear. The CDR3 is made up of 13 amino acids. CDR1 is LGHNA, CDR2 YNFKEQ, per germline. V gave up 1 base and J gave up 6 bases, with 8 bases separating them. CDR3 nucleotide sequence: TGTGCCAGCAGCCAAGCCTCGAGGGATACGCAGTATTTT. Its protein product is CASSQASRDTQYF.

The CDR3 region has the DNA TGTGCCAGCAGTAACCGGGGTAACAGGGCATGGTATGGCTACACCTTC. Translated, it gives CASSNRGNRAWYGYTF. The V and J genes are TRBV6-6 and TRBJ1-2, with a tentative D call TRBD1 (6 bases). The CDR3 is 16 amino acids. CDR1 is MNHNY, CDR2 SVGAGI, per germline (reference sequence). Deletions cut 5 bases from V and 5 bases from J, with 21 bases between.

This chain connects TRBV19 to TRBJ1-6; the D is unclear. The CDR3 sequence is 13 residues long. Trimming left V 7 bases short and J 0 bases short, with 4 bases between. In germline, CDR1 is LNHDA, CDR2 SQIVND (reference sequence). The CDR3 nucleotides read TGTGCCAGTACCGGCTCCTATAATTCACCCCTCCACTTT. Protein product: CASTGSYNSPLHF.

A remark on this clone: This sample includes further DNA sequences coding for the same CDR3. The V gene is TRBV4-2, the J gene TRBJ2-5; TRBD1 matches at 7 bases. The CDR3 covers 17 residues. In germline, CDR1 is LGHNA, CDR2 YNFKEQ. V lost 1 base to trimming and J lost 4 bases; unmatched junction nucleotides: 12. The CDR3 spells CASSQGGFRGRGETQYF. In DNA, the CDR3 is TGTGCCAGCAGCCAAGGAGGCTTTAGGGGGCGCGGAGAGACCCAGTACTTC.

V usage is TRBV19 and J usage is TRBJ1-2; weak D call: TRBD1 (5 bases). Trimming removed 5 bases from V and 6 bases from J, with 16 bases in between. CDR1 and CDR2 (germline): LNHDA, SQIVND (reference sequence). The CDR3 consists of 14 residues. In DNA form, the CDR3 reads TGTGCCAGTAGTGGGGGACCGGGGGTCCATGGCTACACCTTC. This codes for CASSGGPGVHGYTF.

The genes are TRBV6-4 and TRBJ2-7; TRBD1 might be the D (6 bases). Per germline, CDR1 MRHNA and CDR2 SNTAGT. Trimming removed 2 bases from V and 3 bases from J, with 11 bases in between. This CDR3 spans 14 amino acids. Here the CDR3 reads CASSDEGDHYEQYF. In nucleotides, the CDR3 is TGTGCCAGCAGTGACGAGGGGGACCACTACGAGCAGTACTTC.